The next 30 T cell receptor beta chains were all read from a single sample in a study of T cell responses to AZD1222 COVID-19 vaccine. The table came from immunoSEQ multiplex PCR; TCRdb's copy has only in-frame clones and leaves some out. The data hold 150,000 to 200,000 clones, with 88% observed a single time. Sequenced here: peripheral blood, sampled on day 0 of AZD1222 vaccination. These receptor sequences come from an adult in good health.

V is TRBV30 and J is TRBJ1-5; 9 bases fit TRBD1. CDR1 and CDR2 from the germline V gene are GTSNPN and SVGIG (reference sequence). With V trimmed by 0 bases and J by 4 bases, 7 bases remained unmatched. The CDR3 runs 16 residues. CDR3 region: CAWSVGGTGINQPQHF. CDR3 in DNA: TGTGCCTGGAGTGTCGGCGGGACAGGGATAAATCAGCCCCAGCATTTT.

This chain connects TRBV19 to TRBJ2-7; perhaps TRBD2 as D (6 bases). The CDR3 extends over 14 amino acids. The germline V gene encodes CDR1 LNHDA and CDR2 SQIVND (reference sequence). Trimming pared 3 bases from V and 7 bases from J, leaving 16 bases between. CDR3 DNA: TGTGCCAGTAGTATCGACGGGCGCGCGGGGGAGCAGTACTTC. Its protein is CASSIDGRAGEQYF.

The J gene is TRBJ1-1, the V gene TRBV11-2, with unresolved D. CDR1 and CDR2 (germline): SGHAT, FQNNGV. The CDR3 is 13 residues long. The V end lost 1 base, the J end lost 5 bases, and 8 bases lay between the germline ends. This CDR3 is CASSLGLGTEAFF. The DNA for the CDR3 is TGTGCCAGCAGCTTAGGGCTGGGGACTGAAGCTTTCTTT. Looking up the rest from reference TRBV11-2 and TRBJ1-1 gives the full variable domain: EAGVAQSPRYKIIEKRQSVAFWCNPISGHATLYWYQQILGQGPKLLIQFQNNGVVDDSQLPKDRFSAERLKGVDSTLKIQPAKLEDSAVYLCASSLGLGTEAFFGQGTRLTVV.

The rearrangement joins TRBV2 to TRBJ2-2; no firm D call. The CDR3 spans 13 residues. Germline V gives CDR1 SNHLY, CDR2 FYNNEI. V dropped 7 bases and J dropped 1 base, with 7 bases sitting between them. CDR3 residues: CASMRLNTGELFF. The CDR3 DNA reads TGTGCCAGCATGAGGCTGAACACCGGGGAGCTGTTTTTT. Looking up the rest from reference TRBV2 and TRBJ2-2 gives the full variable domain: EPEVTQTPSHQVTQMGQEVILRCVPISNHLYFYWYRQILGQKVEFLVSFYNNEISEKSEIFDDQFSVERPDGSNFTLKIRSTKLEDSAMYFCASMRLNTGELFFGEGSRLTVL.

The chain has TRBV3-1 (or the pseudogene TRBV3-2) and TRBJ1-1, with TRBD1 as a possible D gene (6 bases). This CDR3 comprises 18 residues. CDR1 LGHDT and CDR2 YNNKEL come from the germline V gene (reference sequence). Trimming took off 0 bases at V and 1 base at J, with 18 bases between the two ends. The CDR3 loop reads CASSQDLGWGQGNTEAFF. The CDR3 bases are TGTGCCAGCAGCCAAGATCTTGGGTGGGGGCAGGGGAACACTGAAGCTTTCTTT.

The chain joins TRBV18 to TRBJ1-5; 7 nucleotides align to TRBD1. Germline assignment: CDR1 KGHSH and CDR2 LQKENI. The CDR3 is 15 amino acids. V shed 5 bases, J shed 6 bases, and the junction held 10 bases outside the gene matches. CDR3 DNA: TGTGCCAGCTCAGTCAACAGGGGCCAGGGTCAGCCCCAGCATTTT. Its protein is CASSVNRGQGQPQHF.

V usage is TRBV11-1 and J usage is TRBJ2-2; D unclear. The CDR3 loop spans 14 amino acids. The V end was cut by 7 bases, the J end by 1 base, with 10 bases between. CDR1 and CDR2 (germline): SGHAT, FQDESV (reference sequence). The CDR3 sequence is CASNLLQNTGELFF. In DNA form, the CDR3 reads TGTGCCAGCAACCTCTTACAGAACACCGGGGAGCTGTTTTTT.

V is TRBV4-1 and J is TRBJ2-1, with D perhaps TRBD2 (5 bases). V lost 0 bases and J 2 bases, leaving 8 bases between the germline ends. The CDR3 is made up of 15 amino acids. Germline assignment: CDR1 MGHRA and CDR2 YSYEKL. CDR3 residues: CASSQDGGAYNEQFF. In DNA, the CDR3 is TGCGCCAGCAGCCAAGACGGAGGCGCCTACAATGAGCAGTTCTTC.

The chain has TRBV20-1 and TRBJ1-2; tentatively, D is TRBD1 (5 bases). The CDR3 consists of 13 residues. The germline V gene encodes CDR1 DFQATT and CDR2 SNEGSKA (reference sequence). V lost 6 bases and J 4 bases, leaving 15 bases between the germline ends. The CDR3 here is CSASLPGTYGYTF. The DNA for the CDR3 is TGCAGTGCCAGTCTCCCAGGGACCTATGGCTACACCTTC.

Only a few counts were recorded for this clone. V gene TRBV6-5 combines with J gene TRBJ2-7; D not certain. V lost 8 bases and J 3 bases, leaving 14 bases between the germline ends. CDR1 is MNHEY, CDR2 SVGAGI, per germline. This CDR3 comprises 13 residues. CDR3 nucleotides: TGTGCCAGCGGAGAACATAACCTCTACGAGCAGTACTTC. It translates to CASGEHNLYEQYF.

The V and J genes are TRBV19 and TRBJ1-1, with D tentatively TRBD1 (5 bases). CDR3 length equals 14 residues. V lost 5 bases and J 3 bases, leaving 13 bases between the germline ends. Germline-derived CDR1 and CDR2 are LNHDA and SQIVND (reference sequence). CDR3 region: CASSPGLRDTEAFF. The CDR3 region has the DNA TGTGCCAGTAGTCCGGGACTTCGGGACACTGAAGCTTTCTTT.

This CDR3 is CASSDQRYNTGELFF. Here the CDR3 DNA reads TGCGCCAGCAGCGACCAGCGATACAACACCGGGGAGCTGTTTTTT. The chain uses TRBV10-1 and TRBJ2-2; D gene ambiguous. The ends were cut back, 6 bases at V and 2 bases at J, with 13 bases in the middle. Per the germline V gene, CDR1 is WNHNN and CDR2 is SYGVQD (reference sequence). The CDR3 runs 15 residues.

This clone was detected only once. The chain couples TRBV3-1 (or the pseudogene TRBV3-2) to TRBJ2-7; D tentatively reads TRBD1 or TRBD2 (5 bases each). This CDR3 has 14 residues. Trimming left V 2 bases short and J 5 bases short, with 13 bases between. CDR1 and CDR2 from the germline V gene are LGHDT and YNNKEL (reference sequence). CDR3 residues: CASSQIGAGNEQYF. The CDR3 DNA is TGTGCCAGCAGCCAAATCGGGGCAGGCAACGAGCAGTACTTC.

The chain links TRBV6-2 or TRBV6-3 to TRBJ2-1; 10 positions agree with TRBD1. Trimming took 5 bases from V and 5 from J; bases not matched to a gene: 6. Per the germline V gene, CDR1 is MNHEY and CDR2 is SVGEGT. This CDR3 has 15 residues. CDR3 residues: CASSLTGTGDNEQFF. The CDR3 DNA sequence: TGTGCCAGCAGTCTAACCGGGACAGGGGACAATGAGCAGTTCTTC.

The V gene is TRBV10-1, the J gene TRBJ2-7; no firm D call. V gave up 3 bases and J gave up 3 bases, with 9 bases separating them. CDR1 is WNHNN, CDR2 SYGVQD, per germline (reference sequence). This CDR3 comprises 13 residues. The CDR3 region is CASSEAGIYEQYF. CDR3 nucleotide sequence: TGCGCCAGCAGTGAAGCAGGCATCTACGAGCAGTACTTC.

J is TRBJ2-7 and V is TRBV4-1; 9 nucleotides match TRBD2. The CDR3 is 16 residues long. V was pared by 2 bases and J by 8 bases, with 13 bases of the junction left unmatched. Germline-derived CDR1 and CDR2 are MGHRA and YSYEKL. CDR3: CASSQYTSGPSAKQYF. The DNA of the CDR3 is TGCGCCAGCAGCCAATACACTAGCGGGCCCTCGGCGAAGCAGTACTTC.

The chain's CDR3 is CASDFRGQASEAFF. The CDR3 nucleotides read TGTGCCAGCGATTTCAGGGGACAGGCCTCTGAAGCTTTCTTT. The chain joins TRBV2 to TRBJ1-1, with 8 bases aligning to TRBD1. CDR1 is SNHLY, CDR2 FYNNEI, per germline. The CDR3 runs to 14 residues. The junction had 11 bases not matched to a gene; V was cut back by 8 bases and J by 6 bases.

This clone was counted only a few times. Other nucleotide sequences from this sample produce the same CDR3. The chain links TRBV7-9 to TRBJ1-5; D possibly corresponds to TRBD1 (5 bases). The ends were cut back, 1 base at V and 0 bases at J, with 7 bases in the middle. CDR1 and CDR2 (germline): SEHNR, FQNEAQ (reference sequence). The CDR3 has 15 amino acids. CDR3: CASSLGQGSNQPQHF. CDR3 sequence (DNA): TGTGCCAGCAGCTTAGGGCAGGGTAGCAATCAGCCCCAGCATTTT. The variable domain in full, completed from reference TRBV7-9 and TRBJ1-5, reads DTGVSQNPRHKITKRGQNVTFRCDPISEHNRLYWYRQTLGQGPEFLTYFQNEAQLEKSRLLSDRFSAERPKGSFSTLEIQRTEQGDSAMYLCASSLGQGSNQPQHFGDGTRLSIL.

This clone was seen a few times. This chain links TRBV6-5 with TRBJ1-6; tentative D call: TRBD1 (6 bases). Trimming left V 5 bases short and J 8 bases short, with 16 bases between. This CDR3 spans 15 amino acids. From germline, CDR1 is MNHEY and CDR2 SVGAGI. The CDR3 protein is CASSHRARVYSPLHF. The CDR3 DNA reads TGTGCCAGCAGTCACAGGGCACGGGTCTATTCACCCCTCCACTTT.

This chain links TRBV7-9 with TRBJ1-2; no clear D. Germline assignment: CDR1 SEHNR and CDR2 FQNEAQ (reference sequence). The CDR3 covers 13 residues. Trimming removed 2 bases at V and 12 bases at J, with 16 bases between. DNA of the CDR3: TGTGCCAGCAGCTTATTAGCGGGGAGCGAGGACACCTTC. Amino acids: CASSLLAGSEDTF.

This rearrangement joins TRBV6-5 to TRBJ1-1; the D is unclear. The V gene's germline CDR1 is MNHEY and CDR2 SVGAGI. V gave up 8 bases and J gave up 0 bases, with 10 bases separating them. The CDR3 length is 13 residues. CDR3 bases: TGTGCCAGCGGCCGGGCGGTGAACACTGAAGCTTTCTTT. Encoded protein: CASGRAVNTEAFF.

V usage is TRBV30 and J usage is TRBJ2-7, with D possibly TRBD2 on 6 matching bases. In germline, CDR1 is GTSNPN, CDR2 SVGIG (reference sequence). V was clipped by 8 bases and J by 3 bases, with 14 bases between them. CDR3 length: 12 amino acids. CDR3 region: CAGGRPGYEQYF. The CDR3 nucleotides read TGTGCCGGTGGGAGGCCCGGCTACGAGCAGTACTTC.

V usage is TRBV6-5 and J usage is TRBJ2-1; 8 bases map to TRBD2. Trimming at V came to 6 bases and at J to 4 bases, leaving 8 bases not matched to a gene. The length of the CDR3 is 15 residues. Germline assignment: CDR1 MNHEY and CDR2 SVGAGI. CDR3 nucleotides: TGTGCCAGCAGGTCCGGGGGGGCCTGGTACAATGAGCAGTTCTTC. This sequence encodes CASRSGGAWYNEQFF.

J is TRBJ2-5 and V is TRBV4-2; the match to TRBD1 covers 9 bases. V lost 4 bases, J lost 5 bases, and 32 bases stayed unmatched. This CDR3 region has 23 residues. Germline lookup yields CDR1 LGHNA and CDR2 YNFKEQ. Here the CDR3 reads CASSPWLLSPPRIQGTGCETQYF. Written as DNA, the CDR3 is TGTGCCAGCAGCCCGTGGTTGCTGAGTCCCCCCCGAATTCAGGGGACAGGGTGCGAGACCCAGTACTTC.

A remark on this clone: The same CDR3 also results from other DNA sequences found in this sample. This CDR3 is CASSLRGELFF. Here the CDR3 DNA reads TGTGCCAGCAGTTTAAGAGGGGAACTGTTTTTT. V usage is TRBV28 and J usage is TRBJ1-4; D possibly corresponds to TRBD1 (5 bases). V shed 2 bases and J shed 12 bases, with 7 bases lying between them. Germline V gene sequence: CDR1 MDHEN, CDR2 SYDVKM. This CDR3 is 11 amino acids long.

This chain links TRBV15 with TRBJ2-5; a weak D match, TRBD1 (6 bases). CDR1 LNHNV and CDR2 YYDKDF come from the germline V gene (reference sequence). The V end was cut by 8 bases, the J end by 1 base, with 26 bases between. This CDR3 is 18 amino acids long. CDR3: CATSHPETSDSFQETQYF. In nucleotides, the CDR3 is TGTGCCACCTCCCACCCCGAGACCTCGGACAGCTTCCAAGAGACCCAGTACTTC.

This clone counts as medium-sized (0.01 to 0.1%). V usage is TRBV5-1 and J usage is TRBJ1-1; TRBD1 is a possible D gene (5 bases). This CDR3 has 15 amino acids. Germline-derived CDR1 and CDR2 are SGHRS and YFSETQ. V was trimmed by 4 bases and J by 1 base, leaving 14 bases between them. The CDR3 coding sequence is TGCGCCAGCAGCGCTAAGTGGGGACCGAACACTGAAGCTTTCTTT. Residues: CASSAKWGPNTEAFF.

The chain recombines TRBV25-1 with TRBJ1-4; D unclear. V shed 6 bases and J shed 5 bases, with 10 bases lying between them. This CDR3 has 13 amino acids. Per germline, CDR1 MGHDK and CDR2 SYGVNS. The CDR3 bases are TGTGCCAGCAGGGACCGGCTAAATGAAAAACTGTTTTTT. Its translation is CASRDRLNEKLFF.

The sample holds one count of this clone. The chain has TRBV2 and TRBJ1-2; D is possibly TRBD1 (5 bases). Germline CDR1 and CDR2: SNHLY and FYNNEI. V gave up 7 bases and J gave up 3 bases, with 18 bases separating them. CDR3 length: 15 amino acids. CDR3 bases: TGTGCCAGCATGGAGGGGCAGGCAACCCACTATGGCTACACCTTC. Translation gives CASMEGQATHYGYTF.

The V and J genes are TRBV5-1 and TRBJ2-2; TRBD1 agrees at 10 bases. Germline V gene data show CDR1 as SGHRS and CDR2 as YFSETQ. The CDR3 runs to 15 residues. Losses at the gene ends were 0 bases for V and 7 bases for J; bases not matched to a gene: 3. CDR3 residues: CASSLGDRGGGELFF. DNA for the CDR3: TGCGCCAGCAGCTTGGGGGACAGGGGCGGCGGGGAGCTGTTTTTT.